This is a list of T cell receptor beta chains from one sample in a study of cytomegalovirus exposure and HLA in healthy donors. The method was immunoSEQ multiplex PCR; TCRdb's version includes in-frame clones alone and lacks a portion of them. Seen in this sample are roughly 120,000 clones; the ten most common clones hold about 0.93%. Sample: PBMCs. These receptors all come from a man between 18 and 35 years old in good health and CMV-seronegative. Each CDR3 is given with its conserved first and last residue. D genes are given only for firm matches.

j_call	v_call	d_call	cdr3_nt	cdr3_aa
TRBJ2-1	TRBV5-4	TRBD2	TGTGCCAGCAGGCTGGCTAGCGGGAACAATGAGCAGTTCTTC	CASRLASGNNEQFF
TRBJ1-1	TRBV5-6	.	TGTGCCAGCAGCTATACACAGCTGAACACTGAAGCTTTCTTT	CASSYTQLNTEAFF
TRBJ1-1	TRBV5-1	.	TGCGCCAGCAGGCGGTTCGGGGGAGGGAACACTGAAGCTTTCTTT	CASRRFGGGNTEAFF
TRBJ2-3	TRBV7-6	TRBD2	TGTGCCAGCGGCGTGTTAGCGGGGACAGATACGCAGTATTTT	CASGVLAGTDTQYF
TRBJ1-2	TRBV6-5	.	TGTGCCAGCAGTTATACTCGGGGGTTGGGCTACACCTTC	CASSYTRGLGYTF
TRBJ2-5	TRBV30	.	TGTGCCTGGAGCCCCCAAGGACTGGGGACCCAGTACTTC	CAWSPQGLGTQYF
TRBJ2-1	TRBV13	TRBD2	TGTGCCAGCAGCCTGACTAGCGGGGGGGCATGGATCGACTACAATGAGCAGTTCTTC	CASSLTSGGAWIDYNEQFF
TRBJ1-2	TRBV30	TRBD1	TGTGCCTGGAGACCGCCGGGACAGGGAACCTATGGCTACACCTTC	CAWRPPGQGTYGYTF
TRBJ2-1	TRBV9	.	TGTGCCAGCAGCGTAGACAGATACAATGAGCAGTTCTTC	CASSVDRYNEQFF
TRBJ2-7	TRBV29-1	.	TGCAGCGTCGCGGACTTCGCCTACGAGCAGTACTTC	CSVADFAYEQYF
TRBJ2-7	TRBV27	.	TGTGCCAGCAGTCGCGACAGAGTCTACGAGCAGTACTTC	CASSRDRVYEQYF
TRBJ2-7	TRBV6-1	.	TGTGCCACTGTAACTGTTGCCTACGAGCAGTACTTC	CATVTVAYEQYF
TRBJ1-1	TRBV9	.	TGTGCCAGCAGCATCCATACGGGACTCATGGGGCAGAACACTGAAGCTTTCTTT	CASSIHTGLMGQNTEAFF
TRBJ1-3	TRBV29-1	.	TGCAGCGTGGGGGGGGCTGGAAACACCATATATTTT	CSVGGAGNTIYF
TRBJ2-7	TRBV30	TRBD2	TGTGCCTGGAGTAGGACTAGCGGGAGAAACTACGAGCAGTACTTC	CAWSRTSGRNYEQYF
TRBJ1-2	TRBV6-5	.	TGTGCCAGCCGAGAGGACAGAACCAACTATGGCTACACCTTC	CASREDRTNYGYTF
TRBJ2-7	TRBV9	.	TGTGCCAGCAGCGCCGGGGCCTTGGAGGGCGAGCAGTACTTC	CASSAGALEGEQYF
TRBJ1-3	TRBV29-1	.	TGCAGCGTCGCTCTCAGGGCTGGAAACACCATATATTTT	CSVALRAGNTIYF
TRBJ2-5	TRBV5-1	TRBD2	TGCGCCAGCAGCTTGGAGACTAGCGGGAGTAGGGGAGAGACCCAGTACTTC	CASSLETSGSRGETQYF
TRBJ1-5	TRBV12-5	.	TGTGCTAGTGGTTTGTGGGGCTCGGGCAATCAGCCCCAGCATTTT	CASGLWGSGNQPQHF
TRBJ2-2	TRBV10-3	.	TGTGCCATCAGTGAGTCGAGGGACACCGGGGAGCTGTTTTTT	CAISESRDTGELFF
TRBJ2-1	TRBV6-5	TRBD1	TGTGCCAGCAGTTACTCTCAGGGGGCATCAATGGTCTTC	CASSYSQGASMVF
TRBJ1-4	TRBV27	TRBD1	TGTGCCAGCACCACCATCTCACACAGGGGTTCTAATGAAAAACTGTTTTTT	CASTTISHRGSNEKLFF
TRBJ1-1	TRBV11-3	TRBD1	TGTGCCAGCAGCCAACAGGGGGGTACTGAAGCTTTCTTT	CASSQQGGTEAFF
TRBJ2-3	TRBV7-3	.	TGTGCCAGCAGCCCTGGCGGTAATACGCAGTATTTT	CASSPGGNTQYF
TRBJ2-3	TRBV18	TRBD1	TGTGCCAGCTCACCAGTGGGGACAGGCACAGATACGCAGTATTTT	CASSPVGTGTDTQYF
TRBJ2-1	TRBV6-1	TRBD2	TGTGCCAGCAGCCCGACTAGCGGGGGGCCCAGCGAGCAGTTCTTC	CASSPTSGGPSEQFF
TRBJ1-1	TRBV29-1	.	TGCAGCGTGGGGGCAGGGTGGGCTATGAACACTGAAGCTTTCTTT	CSVGAGWAMNTEAFF
TRBJ2-3	TRBV6-4	.	TGTGCCAGCAGTCCTCGCGGGAGCACAGATACGCAGTATTTT	CASSPRGSTDTQYF
TRBJ2-5	TRBV7-6	TRBD1	TGTGCCAGCAGCCCCCAGGGGGCCGGAGCAGAGACCCAGTACTTC	CASSPQGAGAETQYF
TRBJ2-3	TRBV7-9	.	TGTGCCAGCAGCTTAAGGGGGGGTGGACGGACACACTCAGATACGCAGTATTTT	CASSLRGGGRTHSDTQYF
TRBJ1-5	TRBV28	.	TGTGCCAGCAGTTTAATGTCAGGGTCCCATCAGCCCCAGCATTTT	CASSLMSGSHQPQHF
TRBJ1-1	TRBV18	TRBD1	TGTGCCAGCTCCGTACAGGGGTCGGGGGCCTTCGCTATTGAAGCTTTCTTT	CASSVQGSGAFAIEAFF
TRBJ2-5	TRBV9	.	TGTGCCAGCAGCGTAGTTGGCCTCCCCCAAGAGACCCAGTACTTC	CASSVVGLPQETQYF
TRBJ2-1	TRBV4-1	TRBD2	TGCGCCAGCAGCCGACCGACTAGCCGATACAATGAGCAGTTCTTC	CASSRPTSRYNEQFF
TRBJ1-1	TRBV10-3	.	TGTGCCATCAGTGAGGAGGGAACTGAAGCTTTCTTT	CAISEEGTEAFF
TRBJ2-7	TRBV5-6	.	TGTGCCAGCAGCTTGGCCCTCCGACTTACCGCCCACGAGCAGTACTTC	CASSLALRLTAHEQYF
TRBJ2-5	TRBV20-1	.	TGCAGTGCTAGAGCAGTTTTGCAGTACTTC	CSARAVLQYF
TRBJ2-7	TRBV10-1	.	TGCGCCAGCAGTGATTTGGTAGTGCCAACCGACGAGCAGTACTTC	CASSDLVVPTDEQYF
TRBJ1-2	TRBV14	TRBD1	TGTGCCAGCAGCCAGGACAGGATCTATGGCTACACCTTC	CASSQDRIYGYTF
TRBJ1-2	TRBV30	TRBD1	TGTGCCTGGAGTGGACAGGGGTACGGCTATGGCTACACCTTC	CAWSGQGYGYGYTF
TRBJ2-2	TRBV15	TRBD2	TGTGCCACCAGCAGGGGACTAGCGGGAGACTCCGGGGAGCTGTTTTTT	CATSRGLAGDSGELFF
TRBJ1-1	TRBV7-9	.	TGTGCCAGCAGCATGACAGGGAACACTGAAGCTTTCTTT	CASSMTGNTEAFF
TRBJ1-5	TRBV6-4	TRBD1	TGTGCCAGCAGTGACTCGCAGGACAGGGGGCCTCAGCCCCAGCATTTT	CASSDSQDRGPQPQHF
TRBJ1-4	TRBV5-6	.	TGTGCCAGCAGCCCGCGGCATAATAATGAAAAACTGTTTTTT	CASSPRHNNEKLFF
TRBJ2-7	TRBV13	.	TGTGCCAGCAGCTTGGGGACTTCCTCCTACGAGCAGTACTTC	CASSLGTSSYEQYF
TRBJ1-1	TRBV18	.	TGTGCCAGCTCACCGAAAGCGAACACTGAAGCTTTCTTT	CASSPKANTEAFF
TRBJ2-7	TRBV4-1	.	TGCGCCAGCAGCCAAGCGGGTAACAGGGATAGCTCCTACGAGCAGTACTTC	CASSQAGNRDSSYEQYF